These 18 T cell receptor beta chains came from one sample sequenced in a study of response to subunit inactivated influenza vaccine. TCRdb independently ran MiXCR on the RT-PCR reads; one entry per CDR3 protein. The sample comprises 430,000 or so distinct CDR3 sequences, roughly 9.8% of which are singletons, and approximately 12% rests with the top ten. The starting material was PBMCs from blood, obtained roughly 48 days after vaccination. The receptors come from a man aged 45 to 65 who received an inactivated influenza vaccine.

J is TRBJ2-5 and V is TRBV20-1; 9 nucleotides agree with TRBD1. CDR1 and CDR2 (germline): DFQATT, SNEGSKA (reference sequence). The CDR3 has 15 amino acids. J lost 5 bases, V lost 0 bases, and 7 bases had no gene match. CDR3 sequence: CSARDPGQGGETQYF. DNA for the CDR3: TGCAGTGCTAGAGACCCGGGACAGGGAGGGGAGACCCAGTACTTC.

The gene calls are TRBV5-1 and TRBJ2-3, with 7 bases identical to TRBD1. This CDR3 region has 17 residues. The V segment lost 0 bases and the J segment 6 bases; nucleotides outside the gene matches: 13. Germline V gene sequence: CDR1 SGHRS, CDR2 YFSETQ. Written as DNA, the CDR3 is TGCGCCAGCAGCTTGGAACCGACAGGGAGCCCACGGGATACGCAGTATTTT. This codes for CASSLEPTGSPRDTQYF.

This clonotype was detected only a few times. V usage is TRBV20-1 and J usage is TRBJ1-1, with D perhaps TRBD1 (6 bases). CDR3 length: 12 residues. V was trimmed by 6 bases and J by 12 bases, leaving 20 bases between them. Per germline, CDR1 DFQATT and CDR2 SNEGSKA (reference sequence). The CDR3 DNA reads TGCAGTGCCCAGGGGCCGCTCGTAGTGACTTTCTTT. Translation: CSAQGPLVVTFF.

A few counts support this clonotype. V gene TRBV12-3 or TRBV12-4 combines with J gene TRBJ1-2; 9 bases agree with TRBD1. With V trimmed by 2 bases and J by 8 bases, 9 bases remained unmatched. The CDR3 runs 15 residues. The DNA for the CDR3 is TGTGCCAGCAGTTTACTGGACAGGGGACCGCGCGGCTACACCTTC. Translated, it gives CASSLLDRGPRGYTF.

This clonotype was observed a few times. V and J are TRBV10-3 and TRBJ2-7; 8 bases are shared with TRBD2. CDR3 length equals 15 residues. Germline-derived CDR1 and CDR2 are ENHRY and SYGVKD. V shed 4 bases and J 5 bases; nucleotides not matched to a gene: 10. CDR3 amino acids: CAISGQIAGRNEQYF. CDR3 nucleotide sequence: TGTGCCATCAGTGGCCAGATAGCGGGAAGGAACGAGCAGTACTTC.

The rearrangement uses TRBV29-1 and TRBJ1-2; TRBD1 might be the D (5 bases). V shed 1 base and J shed 5 bases, with 14 bases lying between them. This CDR3 is 14 amino acids long. The germline V gene has CDR1 SQVTM and CDR2 ANQGSEA. The CDR3 DNA follows: TGCAGCGTTGAAGTTAGCGCAGGGTGGTATGGCTACACCTTC. It encodes CSVEVSAGWYGYTF.

The V gene is TRBV27, the J gene TRBJ2-7; D remains unclear. Per the germline V gene, CDR1 is MNHEY and CDR2 is SMNVEV (reference sequence). Trimming removed 3 bases at V and 1 base at J, with 7 bases between. The CDR3 consists of 13 residues. The CDR3 protein is CASSFFGSYEQYF. CDR3 DNA: TGTGCCAGCAGTTTTTTCGGTTCCTACGAGCAGTACTTC.

This chain uses TRBV12-3 or TRBV12-4 with TRBJ1-1; D might be TRBD1 (5 bases). The CDR3 has 14 amino acids. The V gene lost 6 bases and the J gene lost 0 bases, with 11 bases spanning the gap. The CDR3 reads CASSLMTVNTEAFF. The CDR3 coding sequence is TGTGCCAGCAGCCTGATGACAGTGAACACTGAAGCTTTCTTT.

This clonotype was recorded many times. The genes are TRBV4-3 and TRBJ2-2; D ambiguous. CDR3 length: 16 residues. Germline V gives CDR1 LGHNA, CDR2 YSLEER. The germline V and J ends were trimmed by 0 bases and 6 bases, with 14 bases remaining between them. The CDR3 coding sequence is TGCGCCAGCAGCCAAGAACCCTATTCGGCGGCCGGGGAGCTGTTTTTT. Translation gives CASSQEPYSAAGELFF.

The sample holds a few counts of this clonotype. The rearrangement uses TRBV7-8 and TRBJ2-7; 16 bases fit TRBD2. There are 14 residues in the CDR3. Germline V gene sequence: CDR1 SGHVS, CDR2 FQNEAQ. V gave up 10 bases and J gave up 5 bases; unmatched junction bases: 5. This CDR3 is CATGLAGGQDEQYF. CDR3 coding DNA: TGTGCCACGGGACTAGCGGGAGGGCAGGACGAGCAGTACTTC. The variable domain in full, completed from reference TRBV7-8 and TRBJ2-7, reads GAGVSQSPRYKVAKRGQDVALRCDPISGHVSLFWYQQALGQGPEFLTYFQNEAQLDKSGLPSDRFFAERPEGSVSTLKIQRTQQEDSAVYLCATGLAGGQDEQYFGPGTRLTVT.

The chain links TRBV6-7 to TRBJ2-1, with D tentatively TRBD1 (7 bases). TRBV6-7 is designated an ORF whose function remains uncertain. CDR3 length equals 17 residues. Trimming took 5 bases from V and 0 from J, leaving 17 bases between them. The DNA of the CDR3 is TGTGCCAGCAGTACGGGGGACAGCTTAAGCTCCTACAATGAGCAGTTCTTC. Its protein product is CASSTGDSLSSYNEQFF.

This chain connects TRBV19 to TRBJ2-3; D not certain. The germline V gene has CDR1 LNHDA and CDR2 SQIVND (reference sequence). The CDR3 has 15 amino acids. V lost 3 bases and J lost 1, with 11 bases in between. The CDR3 is CASSISGGRTDTQYF. CDR3 DNA: TGTGCCAGTAGTATCTCTGGCGGTCGCACAGATACGCAGTATTTT.

A few counts support this clonotype. J is TRBJ1-4 and V is TRBV7-8, with a possible D match to TRBD1 (6 bases). The CDR3 has 15 amino acids. Trimming removed 5 bases from V and 8 bases from J, with 18 bases in between. Germline-derived CDR1 and CDR2 are SGHVS and FQNEAQ. The CDR3 region is CASSPQDRRREKLFF. The CDR3 coding sequence is TGTGCCAGCAGCCCCCAAGACAGGCGCCGGGAAAAACTGTTTTTT.

The table lists this clonotype with a few counts. This chain joins TRBV7-2 and TRBJ2-7; D remains ambiguous. Trimming pared 2 bases from V and 9 bases from J, leaving 17 bases between. CDR3 size: 14 residues. Germline CDR1 reads SGHTA; CDR2 reads FQGNSA. The CDR3 is CASSLNNRAAGQYF. Here the CDR3 DNA reads TGTGCCAGCAGCTTAAACAACCGGGCCGCCGGGCAGTACTTC.

This clonotype was counted a few times. The chain links TRBV7-2 to TRBJ1-2; D possibly corresponds to TRBD1 (6 bases). With 1 base removed from V and 4 bases from J, the gap between germline ends came to 10 bases. Germline loops: CDR1 SGHTA, CDR2 FQGNSA. The CDR3 sequence is 14 residues long. The CDR3 DNA reads TGTGCCAGCAGCTTAGAAAGACAGGCCTATGGCTACACCTTC. Protein sequence: CASSLERQAYGYTF.

This clonotype was detected many times. The chain links TRBV7-9 to TRBJ2-1; D ambiguous. This CDR3 is 15 amino acids long. The germline V gene encodes CDR1 SEHNR and CDR2 FQNEAQ (reference sequence). V was trimmed by 3 bases and J by 6 bases, leaving 15 bases between them. CDR3 sequence reads: CASSFAQRPSNEQFF. The CDR3 nucleotides read TGTGCCAGCAGCTTTGCCCAGAGGCCCTCCAATGAGCAGTTCTTC.

The chain has TRBV29-1 and TRBJ1-5, with a possible D match to TRBD1 (6 bases). Per the germline V gene, CDR1 is SQVTM and CDR2 is ANQGSEA. Trimming cost V 3 bases and J 2 bases, with 8 bases left between them. The CDR3 loop spans 13 amino acids. The CDR3 DNA reads TGCAGCGTTGATTCAGGGGGCAATCAGCCCCAGCATTTT. Amino acids: CSVDSGGNQPQHF. The full variable domain, in which reference TRBV29-1 and TRBJ1-5 provide the parts outside the CDR3, is SAVISQKPSRDICQRGTSLTIQCQVDSQVTMMFWYRQQPGQSLTLIATANQGSEATYESGFVIDKFPISRPNLTFSTLTVSNMSPEDSSIYLCSVDSGGNQPQHFGDGTRLSIL.

This clonotype occurred many times. The chain carries TRBV9 and TRBJ1-3; maybe TRBD1 (5 bases). The germline V gene has CDR1 SGDLS and CDR2 YYNGEE. V was shortened by 4 bases and J by 2 bases, with 13 bases between the two germline ends. CDR3 length: 15 residues. The DNA of the CDR3 is TGTGCCAGCAGCTCCCGACAGTCCCCTGGAAACACCATATATTTT. Protein sequence: CASSSRQSPGNTIYF.